This T cell receptor beta chain comes out of a study of prognosis after radiotherapy for stage I lung cancer. From genomic DNA, TCR beta CDR3 was amplified by two-round multiplex PCR. The authors ran first-round PCR with primers specific to each TRBV and TRBJ gene. Universal primers were used in the second round of PCR. One entry per CDR3 protein results from TCRdb running MiXCR on the multiplex PCR reads. The data show around 11,000 distinct CDR3 sequences, roughly 50% seen once. Germline V lookup: CDR1 SGDLS, CDR2 YYNGEE. The CDR3 runs to 15 residues. Two separate time points each saw a draw of roughly 6 milliliters of peripheral blood. About this clonotype: One end of the junction does not line up with germline, which may come from a read error.

This clonotype was sampled from a donor over 45 with non-small cell lung cancer. The genes are TRBV9 and TRBJ2-3; maybe TRBD2 (5 bases). This material consisted of PBMCs, taken before or after stereotactic body radiation therapy (not recorded which). CDR3 in amino acids: CASSVGDSSTDMQYF. For the CDR3, the DNA is TGTGCCAGCAGCGTAGGTGATTCTAGCACAGATATGCAGTATTTT.